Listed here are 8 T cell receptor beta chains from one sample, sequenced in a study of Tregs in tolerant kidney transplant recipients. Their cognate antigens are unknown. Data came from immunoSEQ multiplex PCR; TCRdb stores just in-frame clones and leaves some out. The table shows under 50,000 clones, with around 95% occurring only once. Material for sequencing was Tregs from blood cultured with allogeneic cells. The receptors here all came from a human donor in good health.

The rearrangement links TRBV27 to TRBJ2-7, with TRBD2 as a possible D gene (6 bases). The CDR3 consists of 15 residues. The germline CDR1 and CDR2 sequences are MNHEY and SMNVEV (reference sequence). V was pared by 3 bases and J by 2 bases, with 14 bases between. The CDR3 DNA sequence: TGTGCCAGCAGTTTTGGTCGGCGGGGACCCTACGAGCAGTACTTC. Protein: CASSFGRRGPYEQYF.

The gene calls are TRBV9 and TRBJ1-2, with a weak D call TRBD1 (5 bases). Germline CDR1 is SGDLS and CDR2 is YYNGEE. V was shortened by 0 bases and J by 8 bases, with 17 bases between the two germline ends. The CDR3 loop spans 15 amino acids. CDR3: CASSVATDKWEGYTF. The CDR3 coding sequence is TGTGCCAGCAGCGTAGCCACGGACAAATGGGAAGGCTACACCTTC. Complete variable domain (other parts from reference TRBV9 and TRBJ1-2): DSGVTQTPKHLITATGQRVTLRCSPRSGDLSVYWYQQSLDQGLQFLIQYYNGEERAKGNILERFSAQQFPDLHSELNLSSLELGDSALYFCASSVATDKWEGYTFGSGTRLTVV.

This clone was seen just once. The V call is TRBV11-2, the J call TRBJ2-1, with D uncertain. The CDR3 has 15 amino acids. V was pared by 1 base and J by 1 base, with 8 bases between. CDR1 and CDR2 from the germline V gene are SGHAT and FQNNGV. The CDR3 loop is CASSLVGLSYNEQFF. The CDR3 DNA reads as TGTGCCAGCAGCTTAGTCGGTCTTTCCTACAATGAGCAGTTCTTC.

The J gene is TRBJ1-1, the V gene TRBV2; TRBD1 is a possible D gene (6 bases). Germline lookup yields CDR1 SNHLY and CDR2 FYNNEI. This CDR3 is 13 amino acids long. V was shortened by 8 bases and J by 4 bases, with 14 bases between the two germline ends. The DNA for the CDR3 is TGTGCCAGCGGAGCGGTCAGGGGCACTGAAGCTTTCTTT. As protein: CASGAVRGTEAFF.

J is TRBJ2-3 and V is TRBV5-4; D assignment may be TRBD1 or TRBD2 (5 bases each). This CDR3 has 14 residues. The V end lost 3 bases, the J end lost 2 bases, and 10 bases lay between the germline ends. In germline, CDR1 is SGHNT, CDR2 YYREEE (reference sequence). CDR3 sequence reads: CASSSLGATDTQYF. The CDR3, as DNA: TGTGCCAGCAGCTCGCTCGGGGCCACAGATACGCAGTATTTT.

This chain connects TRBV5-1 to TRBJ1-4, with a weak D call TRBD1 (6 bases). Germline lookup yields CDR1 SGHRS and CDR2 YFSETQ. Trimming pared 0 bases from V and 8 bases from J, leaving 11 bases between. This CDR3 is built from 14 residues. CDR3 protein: CASSLDGGGEKLFF. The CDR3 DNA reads TGCGCCAGCAGCTTGGACGGGGGCGGCGAAAAACTGTTTTTT.

Here the CDR3 DNA reads TGTGCCAGCAGCCGCCCTGCTGCTGCTGAGCAGTTCTTC. Its protein is CASSRPAAAEQFF. The chain has TRBV4-2 and TRBJ2-1, with D hard to call. This CDR3 has 13 residues. Germline loops: CDR1 LGHNA, CDR2 YNFKEQ. Trimming took off 4 bases at V and 9 bases at J, with 13 bases between the two ends.

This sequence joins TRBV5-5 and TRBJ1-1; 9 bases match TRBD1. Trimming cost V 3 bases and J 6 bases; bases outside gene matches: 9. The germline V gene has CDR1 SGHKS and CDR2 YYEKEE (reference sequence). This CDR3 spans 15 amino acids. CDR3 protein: CASSSLGQGFAEAFF. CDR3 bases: TGTGCCAGCAGCTCGCTGGGACAGGGTTTTGCTGAAGCTTTCTTT. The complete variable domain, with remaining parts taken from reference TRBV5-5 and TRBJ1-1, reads DAGVTQSPTHLIKTRGQQVTLRCSPISGHKSVSWYQQVLGQGPQFIFQYYEKEERGRGNFPDRFSARQFPNYSSELNVNALLLGDSALYLCASSSLGQGFAEAFFGQGTRLTVV.